This TCR beta chain comes out of a study of blood T cell repertoires in COVID-19. In the study overall: Sites in the United States, Italy and Spain provided acute and convalescent COVID-19 samples. PBMCs, B-cell-depleted T cells, or T cells provided the cDNA or gDNA that made up the material.

Per the original data handling: Estimates of nucleated cell counts were drawn from the amplification of reference gene primers. Method: immunoSEQ multiplex PCR; TCRdb's copy keeps in-frame clones and lacks some. V and J calls and clone size are copied from that table; D and trimming were computed from the DNA. This table has some 87,000 clones, around 82% appearing once. The CDR3 contains 11 residues. The V end lost 7 bases, the J end lost 8 bases, and 9 bases lay between the germline ends. This clone occurred once. The source material was peripheral blood. This TCR derives from an elderly man with active or convalescent COVID-19. This rearrangement joins TRBV12-3 or TRBV12-4 to TRBJ2-1; D is possibly TRBD2 (6 bases). CDR3 protein: CASTGLYEQFF. CDR3 nucleotide sequence: TGTGCCAGCACGGGACTCTATGAGCAGTTCTTC.